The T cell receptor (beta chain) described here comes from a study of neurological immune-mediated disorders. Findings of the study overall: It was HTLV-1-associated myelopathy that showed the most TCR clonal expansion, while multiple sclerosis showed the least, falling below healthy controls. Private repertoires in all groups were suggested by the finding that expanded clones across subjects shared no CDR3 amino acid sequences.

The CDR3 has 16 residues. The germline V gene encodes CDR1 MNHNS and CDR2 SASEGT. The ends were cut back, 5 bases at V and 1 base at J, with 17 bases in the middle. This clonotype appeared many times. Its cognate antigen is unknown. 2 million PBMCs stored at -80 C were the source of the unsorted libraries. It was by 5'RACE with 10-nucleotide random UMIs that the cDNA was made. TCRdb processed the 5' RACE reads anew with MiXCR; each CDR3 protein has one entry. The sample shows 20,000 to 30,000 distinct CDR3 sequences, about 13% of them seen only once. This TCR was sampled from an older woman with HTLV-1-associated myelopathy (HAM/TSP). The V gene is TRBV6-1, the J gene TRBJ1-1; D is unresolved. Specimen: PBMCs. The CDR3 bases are TGTGCCAGCAGTCCCCCAGAAAGCAACGAGAACACTGAAGCTTTCTTT. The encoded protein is CASSPPESNENTEAFF.